This T cell receptor (beta chain) derives from a study of T cell changes during pregnancy in multiple sclerosis (dated by TCRdb to the late 2010s). Context from the whole study: The study looked at changes in the T cell repertoire across pregnancy in women with multiple sclerosis.

On this clone: The antigen this receptor binds is unknown. No base quality information exists; no much larger clone differs at one position.

Per the germline V gene, SNHLY is the CDR1 and FYNNEI is the CDR2. V is shortened by 2 bases, J by 4 bases, and the region joining them spans 5 bases. The CDR3 numbers 12 residues from cysteine through phenylalanine. Only CDR3 DNA is held: 36 bases, read in frame from base 1. The library was obtained by the immunoSEQ multiplex PCR assay. This is the immuneACCESS table as TCRdb keeps it, with only in-frame sequences that have V and J called. A part of the clones is gone; compared with another copy, unresolved V genes explain less than half, and the rest is unexplained. The sample records roughly 57,000 clones, approximately 90% of which are singletons. The ten largest clones add up to 2% to 3% of the sample.

Sequences were derived from peripheral blood, sampled in the first trimester of pregnancy. The sequence is built from TRBV2 and TRBJ1-2, with the identity of the D gene unclear. The source is a female donor with multiple sclerosis, enrolled in a pregnancy study. DNA sequence: TGTGCCAGCAGTGAACACATCTATGGCTACACCTTC. Translated, it gives CASSEHIYGYTF.